This TCR beta chain stems from a study of cytomegalovirus exposure and HLA in healthy donors. Germline-derived CDR1 and CDR2 are DFQATT and SNEGSKA (reference sequence). The CDR3 sequence is 11 residues long. Trimming took off 6 bases at V and 2 bases at J, with 7 bases between the two ends. Each of the donors was a healthy bone marrow donor. A multiplex PCR was run with 60 Vbeta primers and 13 Jbeta primers. Generated by immunoSEQ multiplex PCR, the TCRdb table keeps only in-frame clones and is missing some. The top ten clones hold roughly 2.3% of a sample with roughly 150,000 clones, more than 80% of them seen once. Findings and caveats of the study: A few V segments could not be told apart, such as TRBV6-2 and TRBV6-3, and were left out. Sequencing artifact likely explains a cluster of highly shared sequence variants.

A single count supports this clone. Its target is unknown. The gene calls are TRBV20-1 and TRBJ2-5; D is possibly TRBD2 (5 bases). The source is a male donor in good health and CMV-seronegative. Sample: PBMCs. The CDR3 loop reads CSAEVQETQYF. The CDR3 DNA follows: TGCAGTGCGGAGGTTCAAGAGACCCAGTACTTC.